The 22 T cell receptor beta chains below come from one sample, sequenced in a study of blood T cells in healthy people across ages. Primed by a sample-barcoded 5' primer and a J-beta primer mix, a second PCR proceeded for about 7 to 11 cycles. TCRdb re-called the 5' RACE reads with MiXCR, one entry per CDR3 protein. Of roughly 800,000 distinct CDR3 sequences detected, roughly 40% appear once; the ten largest clones hold 10% to 15%. Sequenced input: blood. The receptors were gathered from a man between 18 and 29 years old in good health.

Comments on this clonotype: The junction shows a germline mismatch at one end, possibly a read error. The chain links TRBV25-1 to TRBJ2-1, with 7 bases fitting TRBD1. The V gene's germline CDR1 is MGHDK and CDR2 SYGVNS. This CDR3 is built from 17 residues. CDR3 loop: CASRVQGKWGSYNGQFF. Here the CDR3 DNA reads TGTGCCAGCAGAGTACAGGGGAAGTGGGGTTCCTACAATGGGCAGTTCTTC.

V is TRBV2 and J is TRBJ2-3, with TRBD1 matching 7 bases. V shed 8 bases and J 0 bases; nucleotides not matched to a gene: 2. Germline V lookup: CDR1 SNHLY, CDR2 FYNNEI. This CDR3 is 13 amino acids long. The CDR3: CASPRGSTDTQYF. CDR3 sequence (DNA): TGTGCCAGCCCCAGGGGGAGCACAGATACGCAGTATTTT. Full variable domain (outside the CDR3, taken from reference TRBV2 and TRBJ2-3): EPEVTQTPSHQVTQMGQEVILRCVPISNHLYFYWYRQILGQKVEFLVSFYNNEISEKSEIFDDQFSVERPDGSNFTLKIRSTKLEDSAMYFCASPRGSTDTQYFGPGTRLTVL.

This clonotype has just a few counts. The CDR3: CASSQDAGGYNEQFF. The CDR3 nucleotides are TGTGCCAGCAGCCAAGATGCTGGGGGGTACAATGAGCAGTTCTTC. J is TRBJ2-1 and V is TRBV14, with D perhaps matching TRBD2 (6 bases). The CDR3 consists of 15 residues. Between the trimmed V and J ends, which lost 0 bases and 4 bases, there was a span of 10 bases. Germline V gene sequence: CDR1 SGHDN, CDR2 FVKESK.

Only a few counts were recorded for this clonotype. DNA of the CDR3: TGTGCCAGCAGCCCGGTGGACTTGGGCAATGAGCAGTTCTTC. This gives the protein CASSPVDLGNEQFF. The rearrangement joins TRBV5-5 to TRBJ2-1, with D possibly being TRBD2 (5 bases). Germline loops: CDR1 SGHKS, CDR2 YYEKEE (reference sequence). V lost 4 bases to trimming and J lost 6 bases, with 14 bases between them. This CDR3 region has 14 residues.

The gene calls are TRBV10-3 and TRBJ1-1; D is undetermined. This CDR3 has 13 residues. The V gene's germline CDR1 is ENHRY and CDR2 SYGVKD. Trimming cost V 7 bases and J 0 bases, with 9 bases left between them. CDR3 in DNA: TGTGCCATCACCAACCTGGTGAACACTGAAGCTTTCTTT. Protein: CAITNLVNTEAFF.

The CDR3 sequence: CASNLESSYNEQFF. For the CDR3, the DNA is TGTGCCAGCAATCTCGAAAGCTCCTACAATGAGCAGTTCTTC. The chain recombines TRBV2 with TRBJ2-1; D ambiguous. The CDR3 has 14 amino acids. V shed 7 bases and J shed 0 bases, with 10 bases lying between them. Germline V gene sequence: CDR1 SNHLY, CDR2 FYNNEI. Full variable domain (remainder filled in from reference TRBV2 and TRBJ2-1): EPEVTQTPSHQVTQMGQEVILRCVPISNHLYFYWYRQILGQKVEFLVSFYNNEISEKSEIFDDQFSVERPDGSNFTLKIRSTKLEDSAMYFCASNLESSYNEQFFGPGTRLTVL.

The chain recombines TRBV9 with TRBJ1-1, with a possible D match to TRBD1 (6 bases). In germline, CDR1 is SGDLS, CDR2 YYNGEE. CDR3 length equals 14 residues. Deletions cut 0 bases from V and 6 bases from J, with 12 bases between. CDR3 coding DNA: TGTGCCAGCAGCGTAGGGGGGCAGCCCCCTGAAGCTTTCTTT. Its protein product is CASSVGGQPPEAFF.

This clonotype was detected only a few times. This chain uses TRBV5-5 with TRBJ2-7; no clear D. Trimming pared 4 bases from V and 2 bases from J, leaving 10 bases between. CDR1 is SGHKS, CDR2 YYEKEE, per germline (reference sequence). The CDR3 consists of 13 residues. DNA of the CDR3: TGTGCCAGCAGCCGGATATCTACCTACGAGCAGTACTTC. Its protein is CASSRISTYEQYF.

V and J are TRBV6-6 and TRBJ2-3; 8 bases map to TRBD2. Germline V lookup: CDR1 MNHNY, CDR2 SVGAGI (reference sequence). CDR3 length: 17 amino acids. Losses at the gene ends were 7 bases for V and 6 bases for J; bases not matched to a gene: 18. In DNA, the CDR3 is TGTGCCAGCACCACCGGGTCGGGTAGCGGGGCTTGGGATACGCAGTATTTT. Translated, it gives CASTTGSGSGAWDTQYF.

The chain recombines TRBV12-3 or TRBV12-4 with TRBJ2-7; no definite D call. This CDR3 has 14 amino acids. V shed 6 bases and J shed 7 bases, with 19 bases lying between them. Here the CDR3 DNA reads TGTGCCAGCAGCCCTCTGAGGAGCTCCAATGAGCAGTACTTC. Its translation: CASSPLRSSNEQYF.

This clonotype was observed at least ten times. The chain joins TRBV20-1 to TRBJ1-2, with D unresolved. Trimming cost V 3 bases and J 5 bases, with 13 bases left between them. CDR3 size: 13 residues. Per the germline V gene, CDR1 is DFQATT and CDR2 is SNEGSKA (reference sequence). CDR3: CSARATAWYGYTF. The CDR3, as DNA: TGCAGTGCTAGGGCCACGGCTTGGTATGGCTACACCTTC.

This clonotype was recorded many times. V gene TRBV5-1 combines with J gene TRBJ2-3, with D possibly being TRBD2 (5 bases). V shed 0 bases and J shed 2 bases, with 10 bases lying between them. The CDR3 covers 15 residues. Germline lookup yields CDR1 SGHRS and CDR2 YFSETQ. The CDR3 spells CASSLVKAATDTQYF. As DNA, the CDR3 is TGCGCCAGCAGCTTGGTAAAAGCGGCCACAGATACGCAGTATTTT.

The chain combines TRBV7-3 with TRBJ2-3; a possible D gene is TRBD2 (6 bases). Trimming left V 7 bases short and J 4 bases short, with 18 bases between. Per the germline V gene, CDR1 is SGHTA and CDR2 is FQGTGA. The CDR3 totals 15 residues. CDR3 coding DNA: TGTGCCAGCAACCTCGCGGGGAGTGGGGCAGATACGCAGTATTTT. Protein: CASNLAGSGADTQYF.

The V and J genes are TRBV5-1 and TRBJ2-3; 7 positions agree with TRBD1. With V trimmed by 4 bases and J by 6 bases, 11 bases remained unmatched. Germline V gene lookup returns CDR1 SGHRS and CDR2 YFSETQ. The CDR3 is 15 residues long. CDR3 sequence (DNA): TGCGCCAGCAGCCTGGAAGGGGGCTCGTCGGATACGCAGTATTTT. This gives the protein CASSLEGGSSDTQYF. The whole variable domain, remainder taken from reference TRBV5-1 and TRBJ2-3, is KAGVTQTPRYLIKTRGQQVTLSCSPISGHRSVSWYQQTPGQGLQFLFEYFSETQRNKGNFPGRFSGRQFSNSRSEMNVSTLELGDSALYLCASSLEGGSSDTQYFGPGTRLTVL.

This chain joins TRBV20-1 and TRBJ2-3; TRBD1 agrees at 9 bases. With V trimmed by 1 base and J by 1 base, 12 bases remained unmatched. There are 18 residues in the CDR3. CDR1 is DFQATT, CDR2 SNEGSKA, per germline (reference sequence). CDR3: CSARVLYPDRGGTDTQYF. The DNA of the CDR3 is TGCAGTGCTAGAGTTCTTTACCCGGACAGGGGTGGCACAGATACGCAGTATTTT.

V is TRBV5-1 and J is TRBJ1-5, with 7 bases identical to TRBD1. The junction had 7 bases not matched to a gene; V was cut back by 0 bases and J by 4 bases. The CDR3 contains 16 residues. Germline CDR1 and CDR2: SGHRS and YFSETQ. In DNA, the CDR3 is TGCGCCAGCAGCTTGGCCGGAGGGGGCGTTAATCAGCCCCAGCATTTT. This encodes CASSLAGGGVNQPQHF.

This clonotype was observed a handful of times. The rearrangement uses TRBV7-2 and TRBJ2-5, with D perhaps matching TRBD1 (6 bases). Trimming pared 2 bases from V and 9 bases from J, leaving 10 bases between. The CDR3 is 12 amino acids. Germline V gene lookup returns CDR1 SGHTA and CDR2 FQGNSA. The CDR3 sequence is CASSLFWGPQYF. In DNA form, the CDR3 reads TGTGCCAGCAGCTTATTCTGGGGGCCCCAGTACTTC.

In regard to this clonotype: A much larger clone is a single base away; this may be a read error. The chain couples TRBV25-1 to TRBJ2-1, with D perhaps matching TRBD1 (5 bases). Germline CDR1 is MGHDK and CDR2 is SYGVNS. The CDR3 sequence is 11 residues long. DNA of the CDR3: TGTACCAGCTTAGGGGTTAATGAGCAGTTCTTC. The encoded protein is CTSLGVNEQFF.

Only a few counts were recorded for this clonotype. The chain is built from TRBV12-3 or TRBV12-4 and TRBJ1-1; D is possibly TRBD1 (6 bases). There are 11 residues in the CDR3. V was cut by 7 bases and J by 8 bases, with 11 bases left in between. CDR3 DNA: TGTGCCAGCATCCAGGACAGAGAAGCTTTCTTT. It encodes CASIQDREAFF.

This rearrangement joins TRBV5-5 to TRBJ2-1; 8 bases are a match to TRBD1. The V and J ends lost 4 bases and 13 bases, in that order; junction bases with no gene match: 19. The CDR3 has 16 residues. The V gene's germline CDR1 is SGHKS and CDR2 YYEKEE (reference sequence). CDR3 nucleotide sequence: TGTGCCAGCAGCCCTGTCCCCGCGACAGGGGTTTTATATCAGTTCTTC. It yields the protein CASSPVPATGVLYQFF.

In its sample, this clonotype was seen many times. For the CDR3, the DNA is TGCGCCAGCAGCCATAAAGGGAATTCACCCCTCCACTTT. This gives the protein CASSHKGNSPLHF. V usage is TRBV4-3 and J usage is TRBJ1-6; D unclear. CDR3 size: 13 residues. The ends were cut back, 3 bases at V and 7 bases at J, with 7 bases in the middle. Germline lookup yields CDR1 LGHNA and CDR2 YSLEER.

V and J are TRBV5-1 and TRBJ1-1; 10 nucleotides align to TRBD1. The CDR3 runs 15 residues. Germline CDR1 SGHRS, CDR2 YFSETQ. The junction had 7 bases not matched to a gene; V was cut back by 4 bases and J by 4 bases. The CDR3 loop is CASSAGTGEGTEAFF. The CDR3 DNA is TGCGCCAGCAGCGCCGGGACAGGGGAAGGCACTGAAGCTTTCTTT.